Each of the 15 T cell receptor beta chains below was sequenced from the same sample in a study of T-cell reconstitution after alpha-beta-depleted transplantation in children. Unique molecular identifiers were used to barcode this TCRbeta library. TCRdb reprocessed the PCR reads with MiXCR, giving one entry per CDR3 protein. Of a few hundred thousand distinct CDR3 sequences in the sample, 10% were seen once. Sequenced here: PBMCs from the stem cell graft donor, sampled from the stem cell graft. These receptors originate from a human donor who donated a stem cell graft to a child with acute lymphoblastic leukemia.

This clonotype was detected ten times or more. The gene calls are TRBV3-1 and TRBJ1-1, with unresolved D. Trimming cost V 3 bases and J 2 bases, with 7 bases left between them. The germline gives CDR1 LGHDT, CDR2 YNNKEL (reference sequence). The CDR3 covers 13 residues. The CDR3 DNA reads as TGTGCCAGCAGCCAGGGATCAAACACTGAAGCTTTCTTT. This gives the protein CASSQGSNTEAFF.

This chain connects TRBV27 to TRBJ1-5; 7 nucleotides line up with TRBD1. The CDR3 covers 13 residues. The junction had 0 bases not matched to a gene; V was cut back by 6 bases and J by 1 base. The germline CDR1 and CDR2 sequences are MNHEY and SMNVEV (reference sequence). CDR3 amino acids: CASRQGSNQPQHF. As DNA, the CDR3 is TGTGCCAGCAGACAGGGGAGCAATCAGCCCCAGCATTTT.

This clonotype has a count of ten or more. The rearrangement joins TRBV12-3 or TRBV12-4 to TRBJ2-3; D is ambiguous. V was trimmed by 4 bases and J by 2 bases, leaving 19 bases between them. The CDR3 covers 17 residues. The CDR3 loop reads CASSSQTVWEPTDTQYF. The DNA of the CDR3 is TGTGCCAGCAGTTCCCAAACCGTCTGGGAACCCACAGATACGCAGTATTTT.

The J gene is TRBJ2-1, the V gene TRBV7-3; 7 nucleotides align to TRBD2. Losses at the gene ends were 5 bases for V and 2 bases for J; bases not matched to a gene: 6. Per germline, CDR1 SGHTA and CDR2 FQGTGA. The CDR3 is 15 amino acids. The CDR3 protein is CASSRGDGAYNEQFF. CDR3 bases: TGTGCCAGCAGCCGGGGGGACGGAGCCTACAATGAGCAGTTCTTC.

CDR3 coding DNA: TGTGCCAGCAGTTCGGGACAGGGGGTTTCGGGCAATCAGCCCCAGCATTTT. It translates to CASSSGQGVSGNQPQHF. This sequence joins TRBV12-3 or TRBV12-4 and TRBJ1-5; 11 bases are shared with TRBD1. J gave up 2 bases and V 4 bases, and 7 bases lay outside the gene matches. The CDR3 spans 17 residues.

The J gene is TRBJ2-1, the V gene TRBV28; no clear D gene. The V end was cut by 7 bases, the J end by 6 bases, with 19 bases between. CDR3 length equals 15 residues. CDR1 MDHEN and CDR2 SYDVKM come from the germline V gene. The CDR3 DNA reads as TGTGCCAGCAAGTCTGAGCTTGGACGGGTCAATGAGCAGTTCTTC. It yields the protein CASKSELGRVNEQFF.

This clonotype came up a few times. The chain employs TRBV29-1 and TRBJ1-3; TRBD1 might be the D (5 bases). The CDR3 has 14 residues. CDR1 and CDR2 (germline): SQVTM, ANQGSEA. Trimming took 0 bases from V and 1 from J, leaving 7 bases between them. CDR3 sequence: CSVEEGGSGNTIYF. CDR3 nucleotides: TGCAGCGTTGAAGAGGGGGGATCTGGAAACACCATATATTTT.

The rearrangement links TRBV20-1 to TRBJ2-1; D could derive from TRBD1 or TRBD2 (6 bases each). CDR3 length: 22 residues. The germline V gene encodes CDR1 DFQATT and CDR2 SNEGSKA (reference sequence). Trimming took off 3 bases at V and 7 bases at J, with 40 bases between the two ends. This chain's CDR3 is CSASPMPDSIFYRDLAGNEQFF. CDR3 DNA sequence: TGCAGTGCTAGCCCCATGCCTGACAGTATCTTTTACAGGGATCTGGCGGGGAATGAGCAGTTCTTC.

In its sample, this clonotype was seen many times. The V gene is TRBV7-9, the J gene TRBJ1-3; D is unclear. Germline V gene lookup returns CDR1 SEHNR and CDR2 FQNEAQ (reference sequence). Between the trimmed V and J ends, which lost 4 bases and 4 bases, there was a span of 17 bases. The CDR3 spans 16 residues. CDR3 residues: CASSYIIGERGNTIYF. The CDR3 DNA follows: TGTGCCAGCAGCTACATAATTGGGGAACGAGGAAACACCATATATTTT. Together with reference TRBV7-9 and TRBJ1-3, the CDR3 gives the full variable domain: DTGVSQNPRHKITKRGQNVTFRCDPISEHNRLYWYRQTLGQGPEFLTYFQNEAQLEKSRLLSDRFSAERPKGSFSTLEIQRTEQGDSAMYLCASSYIIGERGNTIYFGEGSWLTVV.

The chain employs TRBV20-1 and TRBJ2-5; 13 nucleotides agree with TRBD2. CDR1 DFQATT and CDR2 SNEGSKA come from the germline V gene (reference sequence). CDR3 size: 16 residues. The V and J ends lost 5 bases and 4 bases, in that order; junction bases with no gene match: 10. The CDR3: CSARTSGGRHAETQYF. CDR3 coding DNA: TGCAGTGCTCGGACTAGCGGGGGACGCCATGCAGAGACCCAGTACTTC.

The table lists this clonotype with a few counts. V is TRBV7-2 and J is TRBJ2-2; D ambiguous. This CDR3 comprises 15 residues. Germline V gives CDR1 SGHTA, CDR2 FQGNSA. V lost 3 bases and J 5 bases, leaving 13 bases between the germline ends. Here the CDR3 DNA reads TGTGCCAGCAGCTTGTCCGAACACCGGACCGGGGAGCTGTTTTTT. It yields the protein CASSLSEHRTGELFF.

V gene TRBV6-2 or TRBV6-3 combines with J gene TRBJ2-3; D remains unclear. The ends were cut back, 10 bases at V and 3 bases at J, with 11 bases in the middle. Germline CDR1 reads MNHEY; CDR2 reads SVGEGT. The CDR3 consists of 12 residues. CDR3 protein: CATSSTTDTQYF. In nucleotides, the CDR3 is TGTGCCACCTCGTCAACGACAGATACGCAGTATTTT.

Only a few counts were recorded for this clonotype. The chain's CDR3 is CASSLGLTGGGEQYF. In DNA, the CDR3 is TGCGCCAGCAGCTTGGGGTTGACAGGGGGTGGCGAGCAGTACTTC. The chain links TRBV5-1 to TRBJ2-7, with 9 bases fitting TRBD1. From germline, CDR1 is SGHRS and CDR2 YFSETQ. CDR3 length: 15 residues. Germline trimming cut 0 bases from V and 6 bases from J; bases unmatched to any gene: 7.

In its sample, this clonotype was seen a few times. The chain uses TRBV4-3 and TRBJ1-4; D is uncertain. CDR1 and CDR2 from the germline V gene are LGHNA and YSLEER. V was shortened by 0 bases and J by 8 bases, with 13 bases between the two germline ends. This CDR3 contains 15 residues. CDR3 sequence reads: CASSQDPTRGEKLFF. For the CDR3, the DNA is TGCGCCAGCAGCCAAGATCCGACCAGAGGGGAAAAACTGTTTTTT.

The chain couples TRBV7-2 to TRBJ1-1, with 12 bases fitting TRBD1. V was pared by 4 bases and J by 5 bases, with 5 bases of the junction left unmatched. CDR1 is SGHTA and CDR2 is FQGNSA in the germline V gene. CDR3 size: 15 residues. CDR3 sequence reads: CASSSGGQGATEAFF. The CDR3 DNA is TGTGCCAGCAGCTCCGGGGGACAGGGGGCGACTGAAGCTTTCTTT.